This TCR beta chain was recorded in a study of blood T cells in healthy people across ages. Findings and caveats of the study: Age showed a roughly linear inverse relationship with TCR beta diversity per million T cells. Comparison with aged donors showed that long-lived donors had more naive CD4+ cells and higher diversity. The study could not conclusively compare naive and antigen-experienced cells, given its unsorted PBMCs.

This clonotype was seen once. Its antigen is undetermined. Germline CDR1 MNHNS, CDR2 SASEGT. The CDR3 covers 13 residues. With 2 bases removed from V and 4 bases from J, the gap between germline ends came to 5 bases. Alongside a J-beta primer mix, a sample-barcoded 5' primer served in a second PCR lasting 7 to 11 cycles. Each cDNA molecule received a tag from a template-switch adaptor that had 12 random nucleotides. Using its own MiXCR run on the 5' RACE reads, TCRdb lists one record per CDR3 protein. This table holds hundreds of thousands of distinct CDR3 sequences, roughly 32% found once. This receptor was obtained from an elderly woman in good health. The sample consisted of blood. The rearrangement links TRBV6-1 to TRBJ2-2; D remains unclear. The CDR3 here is CASSESGTGELFF. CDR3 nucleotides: TGTGCCAGCAGTGAATCCGGCACCGGGGAGCTGTTTTTT.